Listed below are T cell receptor beta chains from one sample, sequenced in a study of blood T cell repertoires in COVID-19. TCRdb's copy holds only in-frame clones and misses some; the assay was immunoSEQ multiplex PCR. Here the sample spans about 370,000 clones, 70% to 90% being singletons. The sample consisted of peripheral blood. All receptors derive from a woman younger than 45 with COVID-19, enrolled during active disease. Each CDR3 is given with its conserved first and last residue. The D gene is left open where the match is weak. Clone size is not always given. Where it is, it says once, few, many or a class for expanded clones.

J gene: TRBJ2-1
D gene: NA
clone size: NA
V gene: TRBV5-4
CDR3 protein: CASRRDNEQFF
CDR3 DNA: TGTGCCAGCAGACGGGACAATGAGCAGTTCTTC

J gene: TRBJ1-5
D gene: NA
clone size: few
V gene: TRBV7-2
CDR3 protein: CASSFRAGPGSNQPQHF
CDR3 DNA: TGTGCCAGCAGCTTTCGGGCAGGGCCTGGTAGCAATCAGCCCCAGCATTTT

J gene: TRBJ2-1
D gene: TRBD2
clone size: NA
V gene: TRBV19
CDR3 protein: CASSINSGRAVGQFF
CDR3 DNA: TGTGCCAGTAGTATCAATAGCGGGAGGGCCGTGGGGCAGTTCTTC

J gene: TRBJ1-1
D gene: NA
clone size: NA
V gene: TRBV29-1
CDR3 protein: CSVSGLLNTEAFF
CDR3 DNA: TGCAGCGTTTCCGGTCTTCTGAACACTGAAGCTTTCTTT

J gene: TRBJ2-7
D gene: NA
clone size: NA
V gene: TRBV27
CDR3 protein: CASSRRRTPTTPYEQYF
CDR3 DNA: TGTGCCAGCAGCCGGAGACGGACTCCCACTACCCCCTACGAGCAGTACTTC

J gene: TRBJ1-2
D gene: NA
clone size: NA
V gene: TRBV6-5
CDR3 protein: CAGATRKGANYGYTF
CDR3 DNA: TGTGCCGGCGCAACCAGGAAGGGGGCTAACTATGGCTACACCTTC

J gene: TRBJ2-2
D gene: TRBD2
clone size: NA
V gene: TRBV3-1/TRBV3-2
CDR3 protein: CASSRLAGGPIGELFF
CDR3 DNA: TGTGCCAGCAGCCGACTAGCGGGGGGGCCAATCGGGGAGCTGTTTTTT

J gene: TRBJ2-7
D gene: TRBD1
clone size: NA
V gene: TRBV28
CDR3 protein: CASSLPSGTGYEQYF
CDR3 DNA: TGTGCCAGCAGTTTACCATCCGGGACAGGCTACGAGCAGTACTTC

J gene: TRBJ2-5
D gene: NA
clone size: NA
V gene: TRBV5-6
CDR3 protein: CASSLARVRMGLETQYF
CDR3 DNA: TGTGCCAGCAGCTTGGCCAGGGTACGAATGGGGTTAGAGACCCAGTACTTC

J gene: TRBJ2-3
D gene: NA
clone size: once
V gene: TRBV6-1
CDR3 protein: CASSEPGRTITDTQYF
CDR3 DNA: TGTGCCAGCAGTGAACCGGGACGGACTATCACAGATACGCAGTATTTT

J gene: TRBJ2-2
D gene: TRBD1
clone size: NA
V gene: TRBV7-7
CDR3 protein: CASSLAGTGSAGELFF
CDR3 DNA: TGTGCTAGCAGCTTGGCCGGGACAGGGTCGGCGGGGGAGCTGTTTTTT

J gene: TRBJ2-1
D gene: NA
clone size: once
V gene: TRBV27
CDR3 protein: CASSTPRNEQFF
CDR3 DNA: TGTGCCAGCAGTACACCGAGGAATGAGCAGTTCTTC

J gene: TRBJ1-2
D gene: NA
clone size: NA
V gene: TRBV13
CDR3 protein: CASSLRGGRGGYTF
CDR3 DNA: TGTGCCAGCAGCTTACGAGGTGGTCGGGGTGGCTACACCTTC

J gene: TRBJ2-1
D gene: TRBD2
clone size: once
V gene: TRBV27
CDR3 protein: CASSLNLAGAYNEQFF
CDR3 DNA: TGTGCCAGCAGTTTAAACTTAGCGGGAGCCTACAATGAGCAGTTCTTC

J gene: TRBJ1-2
D gene: TRBD1
clone size: NA
V gene: TRBV19
CDR3 protein: CASSMIGQANYGYTF
CDR3 DNA: TGTGCCAGTAGTATGATCGGACAGGCAAACTATGGCTACACCTTC

J gene: TRBJ2-5
D gene: TRBD2
clone size: NA
V gene: TRBV29-1
CDR3 protein: CSVEDPREGGKTQYF
CDR3 DNA: TGCAGCGTTGAAGATCCGCGGGAGGGGGGGAAGACCCAGTACTTC

J gene: TRBJ2-1
D gene: TRBD2
clone size: NA
V gene: TRBV12-5
CDR3 protein: CASGSGLAGYNEQFF
CDR3 DNA: TGTGCTAGTGGCTCGGGACTAGCGGGGTACAATGAGCAGTTCTTC

J gene: TRBJ1-2
D gene: TRBD1
clone size: NA
V gene: TRBV19
CDR3 protein: CASSKDRTGANYGYTF
CDR3 DNA: TGTGCCAGTAGTAAGGATCGGACAGGGGCCAACTATGGCTACACCTTC

J gene: TRBJ1-2
D gene: TRBD1
clone size: NA
V gene: TRBV5-1
CDR3 protein: CASSGGTGPNYGYTF
CDR3 DNA: TGCGCCAGCAGCGGAGGGACAGGGCCTAACTATGGCTACACCTTC

J gene: TRBJ1-3
D gene: TRBD1
clone size: NA
V gene: TRBV18
CDR3 protein: CASSTTRDRGFLSGNTIYF
CDR3 DNA: TGTGCCAGCTCTACCACCCGGGACAGGGGGTTCCTTTCTGGAAACACCATATATTTT

J gene: TRBJ2-1
D gene: TRBD2
clone size: NA
V gene: TRBV10-2
CDR3 protein: CASSFFGREDEQFF
CDR3 DNA: TGCGCCAGCAGCTTCTTCGGACGGGAGGATGAGCAGTTCTTC

J gene: TRBJ1-1
D gene: NA
clone size: NA
V gene: TRBV5-1
CDR3 protein: CASSLEASPGSTEAFF
CDR3 DNA: TGCGCCAGCAGCTTGGAGGCTTCCCCAGGCAGCACTGAAGCTTTCTTT

J gene: TRBJ2-2
D gene: NA
clone size: NA
V gene: TRBV15
CDR3 protein: CATSRVQGTYTGELFF
CDR3 DNA: TGTGCCACCAGCAGAGTTCAGGGGACGTACACCGGGGAGCTGTTTTTT

J gene: TRBJ1-1
D gene: NA
clone size: NA
V gene: TRBV10-3
CDR3 protein: CAIRLGGQNTEAFF
CDR3 DNA: TGTGCCATCAGGCTAGGGGGTCAGAACACTGAAGCTTTCTTT

J gene: TRBJ2-2
D gene: TRBD1
clone size: NA
V gene: TRBV6-5
CDR3 protein: CASRSGTGLPGELFF
CDR3 DNA: TGTGCCAGCAGGTCCGGGACAGGGTTACCCGGGGAGCTGTTTTTT

J gene: TRBJ2-3
D gene: TRBD1
clone size: NA
V gene: TRBV14
CDR3 protein: CASSRWRQGTDTQYF
CDR3 DNA: TGTGCCAGCAGCCGGTGGAGACAGGGAACAGATACGCAGTATTTT

J gene: TRBJ1-2
D gene: NA
clone size: NA
V gene: TRBV11-2
CDR3 protein: CASSLAGFNYGYTF
CDR3 DNA: TGTGCCAGCAGCTTAGCAGGATTTAACTATGGCTACACCTTC

J gene: TRBJ1-5
D gene: NA
clone size: NA
V gene: TRBV5-6
CDR3 protein: CASMKQGLSNQPQHF
CDR3 DNA: TGTGCCAGCATGAAACAGGGTCTTAGCAATCAGCCCCAGCATTTT

J gene: TRBJ2-3
D gene: NA
clone size: NA
V gene: TRBV5-1
CDR3 protein: CASRLSRYTDTQYF
CDR3 DNA: TGCGCCAGCAGGTTGAGCAGGTACACAGATACGCAGTATTTT

J gene: TRBJ1-1
D gene: NA
clone size: NA
V gene: TRBV9
CDR3 protein: CASSVGFATDEAFF
CDR3 DNA: TGTGCCAGCAGCGTAGGATTCGCGACAGATGAAGCTTTCTTT

J gene: TRBJ2-3
D gene: NA
clone size: NA
V gene: TRBV7-9
CDR3 protein: CASSLAEGLGTQYF
CDR3 DNA: TGTGCCAGCAGCTTAGCAGAGGGTTTAGGGACGCAGTATTTT

J gene: TRBJ1-1
D gene: NA
clone size: NA
V gene: TRBV2
CDR3 protein: CASSELAGVNTEAFF
CDR3 DNA: TGTGCCAGCAGTGAATTAGCAGGGGTGAACACTGAAGCTTTCTTT

J gene: TRBJ1-6
D gene: NA
clone size: NA
V gene: TRBV7-9
CDR3 protein: CASSFEGNSPLHF
CDR3 DNA: TGTGCCAGCAGCTTCGAGGGTAATTCACCCCTCCACTTT

J gene: TRBJ1-2
D gene: TRBD1
clone size: NA
V gene: TRBV4-3
CDR3 protein: CASSQESPTGGDGYTF
CDR3 DNA: TGCGCCAGCAGCCAAGAAAGTCCCACAGGGGGCGATGGCTACACCTTC

J gene: TRBJ2-1
D gene: NA
clone size: NA
V gene: TRBV6-5
CDR3 protein: CASSYGGSSYNEQFF
CDR3 DNA: TGTGCCAGCAGTTACGGTGGGAGCTCCTACAATGAGCAGTTCTTC

J gene: TRBJ2-3
D gene: NA
clone size: NA
V gene: TRBV20-1
CDR3 protein: CSPPGTTPGDF
CDR3 DNA: TGCAGTCCCCCTGGGACCACACCGGGGGATTTT

J gene: TRBJ2-2
D gene: TRBD2
clone size: NA
V gene: TRBV29-1
CDR3 protein: CSVRGTSGYTGELFF
CDR3 DNA: TGCAGCGTCAGAGGGACTAGCGGTTACACCGGGGAGCTGTTTTTT

J gene: TRBJ1-2
D gene: NA
clone size: once
V gene: TRBV19
CDR3 protein: CASKPQGRLVYGYTF
CDR3 DNA: TGTGCCAGTAAACCACAGGGTAGGCTCGTCTATGGCTACACCTTC

J gene: TRBJ1-5
D gene: NA
clone size: NA
V gene: TRBV27
CDR3 protein: CASSLAYSNQPQHF
CDR3 DNA: TGTGCCAGCAGTTTAGCCTATAGCAATCAGCCCCAGCATTTT

J gene: TRBJ1-6
D gene: NA
clone size: NA
V gene: TRBV15
CDR3 protein: CATSRDIQINSPLHF
CDR3 DNA: TGTGCCACCAGCAGAGATATCCAGATTAATTCACCCCTCCACTTT

J gene: TRBJ1-5
D gene: TRBD1
clone size: once
V gene: TRBV19
CDR3 protein: CASILTGLGNQPQHF
CDR3 DNA: TGTGCCAGTATCCTGACAGGGCTCGGCAATCAGCCCCAGCATTTT

J gene: TRBJ2-3
D gene: TRBD1
clone size: NA
V gene: TRBV24-1
CDR3 protein: CATSDFRDSDTRTDTQYF
CDR3 DNA: TGTGCCACCAGTGATTTTCGGGACAGCGATACCCGGACAGATACGCAGTATTTT

J gene: TRBJ1-2
D gene: TRBD1
clone size: NA
V gene: TRBV4-3
CDR3 protein: CASSQWTGEGYGYTF
CDR3 DNA: TGCGCCAGCAGCCAGTGGACAGGGGAGGGCTATGGCTACACCTTC

J gene: TRBJ1-1
D gene: NA
clone size: NA
V gene: TRBV7-2
CDR3 protein: CASSLAVTSEAFF
CDR3 DNA: TGTGCCAGCAGCTTAGCCGTTACGAGTGAAGCTTTCTTT

J gene: TRBJ1-1
D gene: TRBD1
clone size: NA
V gene: TRBV5-1
CDR3 protein: CASSFGSGGVATEAFF
CDR3 DNA: TGCGCCAGCAGCTTCGGATCAGGGGGCGTAGCCACTGAAGCTTTCTTT

J gene: TRBJ2-3
D gene: NA
clone size: NA
V gene: TRBV29-1
CDR3 protein: CSVGPSTDTQYF
CDR3 DNA: TGCAGCGTTGGGCCTAGCACAGATACGCAGTATTTT

J gene: TRBJ2-3
D gene: TRBD2
clone size: once
V gene: TRBV10-1
CDR3 protein: CASSSGRTEDTQYF
CDR3 DNA: TGCGCCAGCAGTAGCGGGAGGACGGAGGATACGCAGTATTTT

J gene: TRBJ1-2
D gene: TRBD1
clone size: NA
V gene: TRBV15
CDR3 protein: CATSPIRGGGYTF
CDR3 DNA: TGTGCCACCAGCCCTATTCGAGGGGGCGGCTACACCTTC

J gene: TRBJ2-6
D gene: NA
clone size: NA
V gene: TRBV6-5
CDR3 protein: CASRQSRSGANVLTF
CDR3 DNA: TGTGCCAGCCGACAGTCTCGCTCTGGGGCCAACGTCCTGACTTTC

J gene: TRBJ1-4
D gene: NA
clone size: NA
V gene: TRBV18
CDR3 protein: CASSPFDTHATNEKLFF
CDR3 DNA: TGTGCCAGCTCACCATTCGACACCCATGCAACTAATGAAAAACTGTTTTTT

J gene: TRBJ2-3
D gene: NA
clone size: NA
V gene: TRBV27
CDR3 protein: CASSLIAASFTDTQYF
CDR3 DNA: TGTGCCAGCAGTTTAATAGCGGCTAGCTTTACAGATACGCAGTATTTT

J gene: TRBJ1-4
D gene: TRBD1
clone size: NA
V gene: TRBV5-5
CDR3 protein: CASSLSLQGAGEKLFF
CDR3 DNA: TGTGCCAGCAGCCTCTCCTTACAGGGGGCAGGTGAAAAACTGTTTTTT

J gene: TRBJ2-3
D gene: NA
clone size: NA
V gene: TRBV6-2/TRBV6-3
CDR3 protein: CASSIRDTDTQYF
CDR3 DNA: TGTGCCAGCAGTATAAGAGACACAGATACGCAGTATTTT

J gene: TRBJ2-7
D gene: TRBD2
clone size: once
V gene: TRBV3-1/TRBV3-2
CDR3 protein: CASSQSGSPYEQYF
CDR3 DNA: TGTGCCAGCAGCCAGAGCGGGAGTCCCTACGAGCAGTACTTC

J gene: TRBJ2-5
D gene: TRBD1
clone size: NA
V gene: TRBV5-1
CDR3 protein: CASSTRQGYGETQYF
CDR3 DNA: TGCGCCAGCAGCACGCGACAGGGATACGGCGAGACCCAGTACTTC